The entry below gives a single T cell receptor beta chain sequence along with its context. This sample was taken from a study of identical twins. TCRdb ran MiXCR on the 5' RACE reads and lists one entry per CDR3 protein. Of approximately 94,000 distinct CDR3 sequences in the sample, 5.9% were seen once. Germline lookup yields CDR1 SGHAT and CDR2 FQDESV (reference sequence). The germline V and J ends were trimmed by 10 bases and 4 bases, with 13 bases remaining between them. The CDR3 is 13 amino acids. This clonotype originated in a woman aged 45 to 65 in good health. The sample was memory T cells sorted from blood. This chain joins TRBV11-1 and TRBJ2-2, with D possibly being TRBD2 (7 bases). The CDR3 protein is CATGEGFTGELFF. The CDR3 DNA is TGTGCCACAGGGGAGGGATTCACCGGGGAGCTGTTTTTT. The full variable domain, with the rest looked up from reference TRBV11-1 and TRBJ2-2, is EAEVAQSPRYKITEKSQAVAFWCDPISGHATLYWYRQILGQGPELLVQFQDESVVDDSQLPKDRFSAERLKGVDSTLKIQPAELGDSAMYLCATGEGFTGELFFGEGSRLTVL.